The 17 T cell receptor beta chains reported below all come from one sample, sequenced in a study of T cells in Graves' hyperthyroidism and ophthalmopathy. Amplification of TCR beta CDR3 regions used RNA as the template. During a first-round RT-PCR of the TCR CDR3, the HTBI primer set was used. TCRdb re-called the multiplex PCR reads with MiXCR, one entry per CDR3 protein. The data show roughly 500,000 distinct CDR3 sequences, roughly 50% seen once. Source material: peripheral blood or thyroid tissue (not recorded which). The receptors were sampled from an adult woman with Graves' disease, either hyperthyroidism or ophthalmopathy (not recorded which).

This clonotype is a singleton in its sample. The chain combines TRBV20-1 with TRBJ2-2, with 11 positions matching TRBD1. Germline V gene lookup returns CDR1 DFQATT and CDR2 SNEGSKA (reference sequence). The length of the CDR3 is 15 residues. Trimming at V came to 1 base and at J to 9 bases, leaving 7 bases not matched to a gene. As DNA, the CDR3 is TGCAGTGCTAGAGGTGGGACAGGGGGTGTGCGGGAGCTGTTTTTT. The encoded protein is CSARGGTGGVRELFF.

There are many counts of this clonotype. This rearrangement joins TRBV11-2 to TRBJ2-2, with D perhaps matching TRBD2 (6 bases). Germline CDR1 reads SGHAT; CDR2 reads FQNNGV. Trimming stripped 4 bases from V and 0 bases from J, with 15 bases between. CDR3 length equals 17 residues. This CDR3 is CASSSGGAEANTGELFF. The CDR3 DNA reads TGTGCCAGCAGCTCGGGCGGGGCAGAAGCGAACACCGGGGAGCTGTTTTTT. Together with reference TRBV11-2 and TRBJ2-2, the CDR3 gives the full variable domain: EAGVAQSPRYKIIEKRQSVAFWCNPISGHATLYWYQQILGQGPKLLIQFQNNGVVDDSQLPKDRFSAERLKGVDSTLKIQPAKLEDSAVYLCASSSGGAEANTGELFFGEGSRLTVL.

The chain uses TRBV7-3 and TRBJ2-2; D is perhaps TRBD1 or TRBD2 (5 bases each). Germline lookup yields CDR1 SGHTA and CDR2 FQGTGA. The CDR3 covers 14 residues. Trimming took 5 bases from V and 6 from J, leaving 13 bases between them. The CDR3 DNA sequence: TGTGCCAGCAGCAAAAGCCGGGACCCCGGGGAGCTGTTTTTT. It yields the protein CASSKSRDPGELFF.

This clonotype was seen repeatedly, ten times or more. The genes are TRBV30 and TRBJ2-5; D remains ambiguous. V was trimmed by 6 bases and J by 1 base, leaving 9 bases between them. Germline V CDR1 and CDR2: GTSNPN, SVGIG (reference sequence). This CDR3 has 12 residues. CDR3 residues: CACTEAQETQYF. For the CDR3, the DNA is TGTGCCTGTACAGAAGCCCAAGAGACCCAGTACTTC.

As regards this clonotype: As the CDR3 is not closed by the conserved phenylalanine or tryptophan, this likely results from a read error. It is unclear where the CDR3 begins or ends on the DNA, so no DNA is shown, and the CDR3 is as TCRdb lists it. CDR3 amino acids: CASSASGLA. The chain employs TRBV5-1 and TRBJ1-5. The CDR3 comprises 9 residues, both ends counted. Germline loops: CDR1 SGHRS, CDR2 YFSETQ.

The sample holds many counts of this clonotype. This rearrangement joins TRBV2 to TRBJ1-2, with TRBD1 identical over 11 bases. The CDR3 contains 13 residues. The V gene's germline CDR1 is SNHLY and CDR2 FYNNEI. Trimming cost V 6 bases and J 6 bases; bases outside gene matches: 3. DNA for the CDR3: TGTGCCAGCAGGGGGACAGGGGGTAATGGCTACACCTTC. This sequence encodes CASRGTGGNGYTF.

This clonotype was detected ten times or more. V usage is TRBV6-2 or TRBV6-3 and J usage is TRBJ2-5; 7 positions agree with TRBD2. This CDR3 region has 15 residues. Germline values: CDR1 MNHEY, CDR2 SVGEGT. With 4 bases clipped from V and 7 bases from J, the junction kept 12 bases outside the gene matches. CDR3 amino acids: CASSFTLADVGTQYF. The CDR3 coding sequence is TGTGCCAGCAGTTTCACCCTAGCGGACGTGGGGACCCAGTACTTC.

The rearrangement links TRBV7-8 to TRBJ1-1; unclear D gene. Germline values: CDR1 SGHVS, CDR2 FQNEAQ. With 5 bases removed from V and 0 bases from J, the gap between germline ends came to 10 bases. This CDR3 has 14 amino acids. Here the CDR3 reads CASSVFQLNTEAFF. CDR3 in DNA: TGTGCCAGCAGCGTATTCCAGTTGAACACTGAAGCTTTCTTT.

This clonotype was detected a few times. The chain recombines TRBV25-1 with TRBJ2-5; 7 nucleotides match TRBD1. Trimming cost V 4 bases and J 5 bases; bases outside gene matches: 7. Germline CDR1 reads MGHDK; CDR2 reads SYGVNS. The CDR3 length is 14 residues. CDR3 sequence: CASSVPGQWETQYF. CDR3 DNA: TGTGCCAGCAGTGTTCCGGGACAGTGGGAGACCCAGTACTTC.

The table lists this clonotype with many counts. This chain connects TRBV5-1 to TRBJ1-4; 7 bases are shared with TRBD1. Losses at the gene ends were 8 bases for V and 8 bases for J; bases not matched to a gene: 9. The CDR3 extends over 13 amino acids. Looked up from germline, CDR1 is SGHRS and CDR2 is YFSETQ. This CDR3 is CASKIDRDEKLFF. The CDR3 DNA sequence: TGCGCCAGTAAGATCGACAGGGACGAAAAACTGTTTTTT.

CDR3 coding DNA: TGTGCCAGCAGAGACTGGCCTCTACGTAAACGTGCGTTGCACTACAATGAGCAGTTCTTC. Amino acids: CASRDWPLRKRALHYNEQFF. The rearrangement links TRBV2 to TRBJ2-1; no definite D call. Germline V gene sequence: CDR1 SNHLY, CDR2 FYNNEI. V lost 6 bases and J lost 3, with 30 bases in between. The CDR3 runs 20 residues.

The table lists this clonotype with many counts. The rearrangement uses TRBV25-1 and TRBJ1-1; D is undetermined. V was pared by 6 bases and J by 0 bases, with 11 bases between. CDR3 length: 14 residues. CDR1 and CDR2 from the germline V gene are MGHDK and SYGVNS. The chain's CDR3 is CASRLAEMNTEAFF. CDR3 coding DNA: TGTGCCAGCAGGCTGGCCGAGATGAACACTGAAGCTTTCTTT. Filled out from reference TRBV25-1 and TRBJ1-1, the complete variable domain reads EADIYQTPRYLVIGTGKKITLECSQTMGHDKMYWYQQDPGMELHLIHYSYGVNSTEKGDLSSESTVSRIRTEHFPLTLESARPSHTSQYLCASRLAEMNTEAFFGQGTRLTVV.

Note on this clonotype: A junction end diverges from the germline sequence, so it may reflect a read error. The chain carries TRBV20-1 and TRBJ2-7, with 11 nucleotides matching TRBD2. Germline lookup yields CDR1 DFQATT and CDR2 SNEGSKA (reference sequence). The CDR3 totals 13 residues. CDR3 DNA: TGCAGTGCTCTTAGCGGGAGGGCCGGGGAGCAGTGCTTC. Its protein product is CSALSGRAGEQCF.

This clonotype was detected many times. This chain links TRBV7-2 with TRBJ2-5, with TRBD2 identical over 7 bases. CDR1 SGHTA and CDR2 FQGNSA come from the germline V gene. V lost 1 base and J lost 7; bases outside the gene matches: 9. This CDR3 region has 15 residues. CDR3 region: CASSLDWASGVTQYF. The CDR3, as DNA: TGTGCCAGCAGCTTAGATTGGGCTAGCGGCGTGACCCAGTACTTC.

This clonotype was recorded at least ten times. The rearrangement joins TRBV6-5 to TRBJ2-7; weak D call: TRBD2 (6 bases). The germline V and J ends were trimmed by 5 bases and 0 bases, with 8 bases remaining between them. The CDR3 loop spans 13 amino acids. CDR1 and CDR2 from the germline V gene are MNHEY and SVGAGI. CDR3 DNA sequence: TGTGCCAGCAGTCCTAGCGTCTCCTACGAGCAGTACTTC. Its translation is CASSPSVSYEQYF.

A few counts support this clonotype. V gene TRBV25-1 combines with J gene TRBJ1-2; 10 bases map to TRBD1. From germline, CDR1 is MGHDK and CDR2 SYGVNS. J lost 8 bases, V lost 3 bases, and 6 bases had no gene match. This CDR3 has 14 residues. The CDR3 region is CASSELGTGEGYTF. Here the CDR3 DNA reads TGTGCCAGCAGTGAGCTTGGGACAGGGGAGGGCTACACCTTC.

This clonotype was picked up many times. This rearrangement joins TRBV5-1 to TRBJ2-7; TRBD2 agrees at 9 bases. The CDR3 is 15 amino acids. After removal of 3 bases from V and 2 bases from J, the junction contained 6 bases not matched to a gene. The germline V gene has CDR1 SGHRS and CDR2 YFSETQ. CDR3 nucleotides: TGCGCCAGCAGCTCAGACCCTAGCGGGACCTACGAGCAGTACTTC. Amino acids: CASSSDPSGTYEQYF. Full variable domain (rest looked up from reference TRBV5-1 and TRBJ2-7): KAGVTQTPRYLIKTRGQQVTLSCSPISGHRSVSWYQQTPGQGLQFLFEYFSETQRNKGNFPGRFSGRQFSNSRSEMNVSTLELGDSALYLCASSSDPSGTYEQYFGPGTRLTVT.